These T cell receptor beta chains were read from a single sample in a study of regulatory T cells in long-lasting Graves disease. TCRdb redid the calling of the multiplex PCR reads with MiXCR, one entry per CDR3 protein. The table records about 540,000 distinct CDR3 sequences, roughly 13% of them present only once. The same specimen was also included in a second study, on T cells in Graves' hyperthyroidism and ophthalmopathy.

Sequences were derived from peripheral blood mononuclear cells (PBMCs), sampled at new diagnosis, from a patient treated with antithyroid drugs. The origin of the receptors is a man aged 25-40 years with Graves disease. CDR3s include the opening cysteine and the closing phenylalanine or tryptophan. D genes are given only for firm matches. The size field is filled for only some rows; it gives once, few, many or a size class.

clone size	V gene	J gene	D gene	CDR3 DNA	CDR3 protein
.	TRBV19	TRBJ2-3	.	TGTGCCAGTAGATTCGGGAACGCAGATACGCAGTATTTT	CASRFGNADTQYF
few	TRBV15	TRBJ1-1	.	TGTGCCACCAGCAGAGTGGGGGTGAACACTGAAGCTTTCTTT	CATSRVGVNTEAFF
many	TRBV13	TRBJ2-7	.	TGTGCCAGCAGCACCGCCGGGCCAAGCCTCTACGAGCAGTACTTC	CASSTAGPSLYEQYF
many	TRBV29-1	TRBJ1-2	.	TGCAGCGTTGAAGAGGACAGCCCCTACACCTTC	CSVEEDSPYTF
.	TRBV4-1	TRBJ2-1	TRBD2	TGCGCCAGCAGCCAAACCGGGACTAGTAGCAATGAGCAGTTCTTC	CASSQTGTSSNEQFF
many	TRBV7-2	TRBJ1-1	.	TGTGCCAGCAGCTCGGGACGGAAGTGGTTCTTT	CASSSGRKWFF
few	TRBV19	TRBJ2-1	TRBD1	TGTGCCAGTAGTCTTCCCCCGGACAGGGGTAAGAAGTTCTTC	CASSLPPDRGKKFF
many	TRBV7-2	TRBJ2-3	.	TGTGCCAGCAGCCCGGGAAGTACGCAGTATTTT	CASSPGSTQYF
.	TRBV11-2	TRBJ1-4	TRBD1	TGTGCCAGCAGCTGGGGACAGGGGGCGGCAACTAATGAAAAACTGTTTTTT	CASSWGQGAATNEKLFF
many	TRBV5-1	TRBJ1-1	.	TGCGCCAGCAGCCGCGCCTCCCTAGGGGACACTGAAGCTTTCTTT	CASSRASLGDTEAFF
.	TRBV7-9	TRBJ2-7	TRBD1	TGTGCCAGCAGGCCTGGGACAGGACGCTCCTACGAGCAGTACTTC	CASRPGTGRSYEQYF
.	TRBV13	TRBJ2-7	.	TGTGCCAGCAGCCCGAGCGGCCTCTACGAGCAGTACTTC	CASSPSGLYEQYF
.	TRBV7-6	TRBJ2-3	TRBD2	TGTGCCAGCAGCTCTCAAGCGGGAAGCACAGATACGCAGTATTTT	CASSSQAGSTDTQYF
few	TRBV14	TRBJ1-2	TRBD1	TGTGCCAGCAGCCATACTCGGGACAGGCGTGACTATGGCTACACCTTC	CASSHTRDRRDYGYTF
few	TRBV5-1	TRBJ1-2	.	TGCGCCAGCAGCCCCGACGCAGGGTTATCTAACTATGGCTACACCTTC	CASSPDAGLSNYGYTF
many	TRBV7-9	TRBJ1-1	.	TGTGCCAGCAGCTTAGCGCGGTTCCGAAACACTGAAGCTTTCTTT	CASSLARFRNTEAFF
many	TRBV2	TRBJ1-1	.	TGTGCCAGCCGCGAGGGGAACACTGAAGCTTTCTTT	CASREGNTEAFF
once	TRBV7-2	TRBJ1-6	.	TGTGCCAGCAGCATACCAGTGGGGTCCTATAATTCACCCCTCCACTTT	CASSIPVGSYNSPLHF
.	TRBV27	TRBJ2-3	TRBD2	TGTGCCAGCAGTTTGAAAGCGGGAGATGAGGCAGATACGCAGTATTTT	CASSLKAGDEADTQYF
few	TRBV9	TRBJ2-1	.	TGTGCCAGCAGCCCCTTGACCCACGCCAATGAGCAGTTCTTC	CASSPLTHANEQFF
many	TRBV12-3/TRBV12-4	TRBJ1-2	.	TGTGCCAGCAGCCTGGGTGAGGACCGACTTGACTATGGCTACACCTTC	CASSLGEDRLDYGYTF
many	TRBV20-1	TRBJ2-5	TRBD2	TGCAGTGCTAGCCCTCGGGAGGGCGGAGAGACCCAGTACTTC	CSASPREGGETQYF
.	TRBV24-1	TRBJ1-5	.	TGTGCCACCCAGCGGTATAGCAATCAGCCCCAGCATTTT	CATQRYSNQPQHF
.	TRBV7-2	TRBJ1-3	.	TGTGCCAGCAGCCTCCTTGGATTAGCTGGAAACACCATATATTTT	CASSLLGLAGNTIYF
few	TRBV9	TRBJ1-2	.	TGTGCCAGCAGCGTAGATCCGACAGTCGGCTACACCTTC	CASSVDPTVGYTF
few	TRBV5-1	TRBJ1-4	.	TGCGCCAGCAGGGGCCAGGGGCAGGGGCGAGGTAATGAAAAACTGTTTTTT	CASRGQGQGRGNEKLFF
.	TRBV10-2	TRBJ2-5	TRBD2	TGCGCCAGCAGTGAGTCGGGCGAGCGGGGACGGTACTTC	CASSESGERGRYF
once	TRBV19	TRBJ2-4	.	TGTGCCAGTAGTATAGACAGGGGTGCCAAAAACATTCAGTACTTC	CASSIDRGAKNIQYF
many	TRBV5-1	TRBJ2-1	TRBD1	TGCGCCAGCAGCCTAGGACAGGAGACCTACAATGAGCAGTTCTTC	CASSLGQETYNEQFF
.	TRBV5-1	TRBJ2-2	.	TGCGCCAGCAGCCCGCTCGGGGAATTCGCCGGGGAGCTGTTTTTT	CASSPLGEFAGELFF
many	TRBV12-3/TRBV12-4	TRBJ1-5	TRBD1	TGTGCCAGCAGCCGGCACCGGGACAGATATAGCAATCAGCCCCAGCATTTT	CASSRHRDRYSNQPQHF
many	TRBV20-1	TRBJ2-7	.	TGCAGTGCTACCTACACTAGCTACGAGCAGTACTTC	CSATYTSYEQYF
few	TRBV6-1	TRBJ2-3	TRBD2	TGTGCCAGCAGTGAAAGGCGGGAGGCCCCGGATACGCAGTATTTT	CASSERREAPDTQYF
many	TRBV2	TRBJ2-5	.	TGTGCCAGCAGTGAAGGGGTTCAAGAGACCCAGTACTTC	CASSEGVQETQYF
few	TRBV2	TRBJ1-6	TRBD1	TGTGCCAGCAGTCCAGACAGGGGCCGCCATTCACCCCTCCACTTT	CASSPDRGRHSPLHF
few	TRBV6-1	TRBJ2-1	.	TGTGCCAGCAGTAAGGCCCAAGTCCATGAGCAGTTCTTC	CASSKAQVHEQFF
.	TRBV5-6	TRBJ2-3	.	TGTGCCAGCAGCTTGAGGCTCAGCACAGATACGCAGTATTTT	CASSLRLSTDTQYF
many	TRBV24-1	TRBJ2-1	.	TGTGCCACCAGTGTTGGACGGGCCACCTACAATGAGCAGTTCTTC	CATSVGRATYNEQFF
many	TRBV29-1	TRBJ2-7	TRBD2	TGCAGCGTTCTTCCCGGGCGGGGGGCCTACGAGCAGTACTTC	CSVLPGRGAYEQYF
many	TRBV7-2	TRBJ1-1	.	TGTGCCAGCAGCTTAGCTCTAGAGACTGAAGCTTTCTTT	CASSLALETEAFF
.	TRBV7-9	TRBJ2-7	.	TGTGCCAGCAGCTTACCCGGGTACGACGAGCAGTACTTC	CASSLPGYDEQYF
many	TRBV12-3/TRBV12-4	TRBJ2-1	.	TGTGCCAGCAACCCTCTCGGGGGGCAGGGGGGGGAGCAGTTCTTC	CASNPLGGQGGEQFF
.	TRBV10-1	TRBJ2-7	TRBD1	TGCGCCAGCAGTGATGGGACAGGGGTAAGGAACGAGCAGTACTTC	CASSDGTGVRNEQYF
many	TRBV13	TRBJ1-6	TRBD1	TGTGCCAGCAGCTTAGAACGACAGGGGCGACTCAATTCACCCCTCCACTTT	CASSLERQGRLNSPLHF
many	TRBV7-8	TRBJ2-5	.	TGTGCCAGCAGCCTTTACAGGGTTCGGGAGACCCAGTACTTC	CASSLYRVRETQYF
many	TRBV3-1	TRBJ2-3	.	TGTGCCAGCAGCCAAGGGTCCCTAGCCGCAGATACGCAGTATTTT	CASSQGSLAADTQYF
.	TRBV6-4	TRBJ2-1	.	TGTGCCAGCAGTCGCTGGGGAGAAAATGAGCAGTTCTTC	CASSRWGENEQFF
many	TRBV30	TRBJ2-1	.	TGTGCCTGGAGTGGTGGGAATGAGCAGTTCTTC	CAWSGGNEQFF
.	TRBV7-6	TRBJ2-7	.	TGTGCCAGCAGCCCCTCATACGTTAGCTCCTACGAGCAGTACTTC	CASSPSYVSSYEQYF
.	TRBV27	TRBJ2-2	TRBD2	TGTGCCAGCAGTTTAGCGGGAGGGCCGCCCGGGGAGCTGTTTTTT	CASSLAGGPPGELFF
.	TRBV9	TRBJ2-7	.	TGTGCCAGCAGCACTGCTAGCTCCTACGAGCAGTACTTC	CASSTASSYEQYF